Given below is one T cell receptor beta chain in context. The antigen is not known. The sample belongs to a study of beta chain features in type 1 diabetes. Across the study: In age, gender and cell yields, patients were similar to healthy donors.

The germline V gene encodes CDR1 MDHEN and CDR2 SYDVKM. This CDR3 is built from 12 residues. The V and J ends lost 2 bases and 6 bases respectively, with 5 bases between them. General observations from the study: Among type 1 diabetes patients, VDJ junctions had fewer insertions and more deletions.

Expressed TCRB transcripts were sequenced after all isolated RNA was converted to cDNA. Assay: immunoSEQ multiplex PCR; the TCRdb copy retains only in-frame clones and omits some. This table holds about 900,000 clones, around a sixth found once. J is TRBJ2-1 and V is TRBV28, with D unresolved. Sequencing was done on a sample of naive CD4+ T cells from blood. The source is a woman under 30 in good health. This CDR3 is CASSLQINEQFF. The CDR3 DNA reads TGTGCCAGCAGTTTACAAATCAATGAGCAGTTCTTC.